This T cell receptor beta chain was observed in a study of glioma-infiltrating T cells after dendritic cell vaccination. Points from the study as a whole: Estimated pretreatment TIL content predicted outcome after dendritic cell vaccination.

Time point given: after dendritic cell vaccination, including at tumor progression/relapse. Blood PBMC samples: pre-vaccination, two weeks post third vaccination, and at tumor progression. Method: immunoSEQ multiplex PCR; TCRdb's copy keeps in-frame clones and lacks some. The sample lists around 87,000 clones, less than 90% occurring once. Regarding this clone: Its target is unknown.

The CDR3 runs 14 residues. V shed 4 bases and J 3 bases; nucleotides not matched to a gene: 4. Germline assignment: CDR1 SGHDT and CDR2 YYEEEE. The TCR originated in a human donor with glioblastoma. The specimen comprised blood, sampled after dendritic cell vaccination. The rearrangement uses TRBV5-6 and TRBJ2-3; 8 nucleotides align to TRBD1. The CDR3 loop reads CASSRRQGTDTQYF. CDR3 nucleotide sequence: TGTGCCAGCAGCCGAAGACAGGGGACAGATACGCAGTATTTT.